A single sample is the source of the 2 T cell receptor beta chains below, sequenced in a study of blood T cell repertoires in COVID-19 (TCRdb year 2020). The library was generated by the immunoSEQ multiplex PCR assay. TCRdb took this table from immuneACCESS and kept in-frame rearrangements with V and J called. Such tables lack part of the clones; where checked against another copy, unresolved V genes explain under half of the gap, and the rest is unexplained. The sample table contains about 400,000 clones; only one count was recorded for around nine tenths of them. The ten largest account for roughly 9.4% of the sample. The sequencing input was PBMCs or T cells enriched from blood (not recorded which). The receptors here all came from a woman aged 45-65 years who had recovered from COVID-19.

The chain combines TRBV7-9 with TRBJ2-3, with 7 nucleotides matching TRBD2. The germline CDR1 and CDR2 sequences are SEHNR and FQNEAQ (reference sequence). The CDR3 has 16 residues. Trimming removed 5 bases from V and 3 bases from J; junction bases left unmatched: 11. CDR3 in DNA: TGTGCCAGCAGCGCCTTCGCTAGCGGAACTACAGATACGCAGTATTTT. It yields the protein CASSAFASGTTDTQYF.

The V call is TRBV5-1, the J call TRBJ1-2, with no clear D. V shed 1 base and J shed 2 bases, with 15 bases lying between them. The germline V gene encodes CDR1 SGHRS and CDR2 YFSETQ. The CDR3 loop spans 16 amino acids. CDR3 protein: CASSLPQWRPNYGYTF. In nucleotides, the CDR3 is TGCGCCAGCAGCTTGCCCCAATGGAGACCCAACTATGGCTACACCTTC. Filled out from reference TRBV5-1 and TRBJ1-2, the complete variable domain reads KAGVTQTPRYLIKTRGQQVTLSCSPISGHRSVSWYQQTPGQGLQFLFEYFSETQRNKGNFPGRFSGRQFSNSRSEMNVSTLELGDSALYLCASSLPQWRPNYGYTFGSGTRLTVV.